The text below deals with one TCR beta chain. CDR1 and CDR2 from the germline V gene are SNHLY and FYNNEI. This CDR3 is 13 amino acids long. The trim removed 4 bases at V and 15 bases at J, leaving 10 bases unmatched. The source of the sample is a study of blood T cell repertoires in COVID-19. Study overall: The cDNA or gDNA used as material had been derived from T cells, B-cell-depleted T cells, or PBMCs.

Method: immunoSEQ multiplex PCR; TCRdb's copy keeps in-frame clones and lacks some. Among roughly 140,000 clones, approximately 86% were seen once, and the ten largest hold roughly 5%. The TCR sequence derives from a human donor in a cohort sampled during active COVID-19. The material sequenced was peripheral blood. The rearrangement links TRBV2 to TRBJ2-1, with 9 bases identical to TRBD1. CDR3 bases: TGTGCCAGCAGTGTCCGGGACAGGGACAGTCTGTTCTTC. Amino acids: CASSVRDRDSLFF.